Below are 21 T cell receptor beta chains sequenced from a single sample in a study. From the 5' RACE reads, TCRdb called clonotypes with MiXCR, one entry per CDR3 protein. The sample holds 55,000 to 75,000 distinct CDR3 sequences, around 30% seen once. Material: tumor-infiltrating naive CD4+ T cells sorted from the breast tumor. Noted subset: naive CD4+ T cells, CD4+CD45RA+CD25-. The origin of the receptors is a female donor with breast cancer.

The rearrangement joins TRBV7-9 to TRBJ1-2; no clear D. Between the trimmed V and J ends, which lost 5 bases and 4 bases, there was a span of 23 bases. CDR3 length equals 17 residues. Germline V gene data show CDR1 as SEHNR and CDR2 as FQNEAQ (reference sequence). The CDR3 here is CASSPEIDPGVSYGYTF. CDR3 nucleotide sequence: TGTGCCAGCAGCCCTGAAATCGACCCCGGGGTGAGCTATGGCTACACCTTC.

The rearrangement uses TRBV20-1 and TRBJ2-4; 9 positions match TRBD1. Looked up from germline, CDR1 is DFQATT and CDR2 is SNEGSKA (reference sequence). J lost 9 bases, V lost 7 bases, and 10 bases had no gene match. CDR3 length equals 13 residues. CDR3 in amino acids: CSVTQGALGIQYF. The CDR3 nucleotides read TGCAGTGTCACACAGGGGGCTCTAGGCATTCAGTACTTC.

To note about this clonotype: A much larger clone sits a single nucleotide away, making a read error possible. The rearrangement joins TRBV5-1 to TRBJ2-7; TRBD1 matches at 7 bases. Per the germline V gene, CDR1 is SGHRS and CDR2 is YFSETQ. CDR3 length: 15 amino acids. CDR3 amino acids: CAGSLEQGLPYEQYF. The CDR3 bases are TGCGCCGGCAGCTTGGAACAGGGGTTACCCTACGAGCAGTACTTC.

This clonotype occurred a few times. The gene calls are TRBV29-1 and TRBJ2-3; 7 bases map to TRBD2. The V gene end was trimmed by 4 bases and the J gene end by 5 bases; junction bases not matched to a gene: 6. The CDR3 covers 13 residues. Per the germline V gene, CDR1 is SQVTM and CDR2 is ANQGSEA. CDR3 amino acids: CSVVGLGRDTQYF. Written as DNA, the CDR3 is TGCAGCGTTGTAGGACTAGGAAGAGATACGCAGTATTTT.

This clonotype was detected ten times or more. CDR3: CASRRDRGRFEQYF. The CDR3 DNA is TGTGCCAGCAGGAGGGACAGGGGGCGCTTCGAGCAGTACTTC. The chain combines TRBV6-2 or TRBV6-3 with TRBJ2-7; TRBD1 aligns across 12 bases. The CDR3 covers 14 residues. Germline CDR1 MNHEY, CDR2 SVGEGT. V was pared by 6 bases and J by 6 bases, with 6 bases of the junction left unmatched.

This clonotype was counted a few times. The chain employs TRBV5-5 and TRBJ1-1; a possible D gene is TRBD1 (5 bases). Trimming cost V 4 bases and J 0 bases, with 13 bases left between them. CDR1 is SGHKS, CDR2 YYEKEE, per germline (reference sequence). The CDR3 sequence is 15 residues long. CDR3 DNA sequence: TGTGCCAGCAGCGCTCAAGGGACGATGAACACTGAAGCTTTCTTT. Its protein is CASSAQGTMNTEAFF.

This clonotype was found a few times. The chain recombines TRBV5-1 with TRBJ2-7; D unclear. The CDR3 length is 12 residues. Trimming took off 4 bases at V and 6 bases at J, with 11 bases between the two ends. The germline V gene encodes CDR1 SGHRS and CDR2 YFSETQ. CDR3 protein: CASSLTSGEQYF. DNA for the CDR3: TGCGCCAGCAGCCTGACATCGGGCGAGCAGTACTTC. Full variable domain (missing parts from reference TRBV5-1 and TRBJ2-7): KAGVTQTPRYLIKTRGQQVTLSCSPISGHRSVSWYQQTPGQGLQFLFEYFSETQRNKGNFPGRFSGRQFSNSRSEMNVSTLELGDSALYLCASSLTSGEQYFGPGTRLTVT.

This clonotype was found a few times. This chain connects TRBV4-1 to TRBJ1-2, with D unresolved. The CDR3 has 14 residues. Germline assignment: CDR1 MGHRA and CDR2 YSYEKL. V lost 3 bases to trimming and J lost 8 bases, with 16 bases between them. CDR3 coding DNA: TGCGCCAGCAGCCATGAGGAGGGATTGAGAGGCTACACCTTC. Translated, it gives CASSHEEGLRGYTF.

Details on this clonotype: Germline is not matched at one junction end, which may reflect a read error. The chain joins TRBV29-1 to TRBJ2-3; the D call may be TRBD1 or TRBD2 (5 bases each). Germline V lookup: CDR1 SQVTM, CDR2 ANQGSEA. This CDR3 comprises 13 residues. The CDR3 DNA follows: TGCAGCGTTTCAGGGAGAGGCACAGGTACGCAGTATTTT. Translated: CSVSGRGTGTQYF.

This chain links TRBV6-5 with TRBJ1-2; 8 bases line up with TRBD1. This CDR3 comprises 13 residues. V dropped 2 bases and J dropped 7; count of bases not matched to a gene: 3. Germline V gives CDR1 MNHEY, CDR2 SVGAGI. The CDR3 reads CASSYLRGPGYTF. CDR3 DNA sequence: TGTGCCAGCAGTTACCTCAGGGGGCCTGGCTACACCTTC.

The CDR3 region is CASSQMDPFGGYTF. CDR3 coding DNA: TGTGCCAGCAGCCAAATGGATCCGTTCGGAGGCTACACCTTC. This rearrangement joins TRBV3-1 to TRBJ1-2; the D is unclear. Germline loops: CDR1 LGHDT, CDR2 YNNKEL (reference sequence). The CDR3 loop spans 14 amino acids. The germline V and J ends were trimmed by 2 bases and 8 bases, with 15 bases remaining between them.

This chain connects TRBV5-1 to TRBJ1-2; 9 bases map to TRBD1. The germline V gene has CDR1 SGHRS and CDR2 YFSETQ. This CDR3 comprises 16 residues. V shed 0 bases and J 8 bases; nucleotides not matched to a gene: 11. DNA of the CDR3: TGCGCCAGCAGCTTGGAAGGACAGGGGCTCACGGGAGGCTACACCTTC. Translating gives CASSLEGQGLTGGYTF.

This clonotype was detected a few times. The chain couples TRBV7-9 to TRBJ1-2; a weak D match, TRBD1 (6 bases). The germline V gene has CDR1 SEHNR and CDR2 FQNEAQ (reference sequence). The CDR3 is 13 residues long. Trimming pared 4 bases from V and 4 bases from J, leaving 10 bases between. The chain's CDR3 is CASSSRDIYGYTF. For the CDR3, the DNA is TGTGCCAGCAGCTCCCGGGACATCTATGGCTACACCTTC.

This clonotype was observed at least ten times. The chain uses TRBV7-9 and TRBJ1-2, with TRBD1 as a possible D gene (5 bases). Germline CDR1 is SEHNR and CDR2 is FQNEAQ (reference sequence). This CDR3 region has 15 residues. Trimming left V 1 base short and J 0 bases short, with 9 bases between. The CDR3 region is CASSLGQNPNYGYTF. The DNA of the CDR3 is TGTGCCAGCAGCTTAGGACAGAATCCTAACTATGGCTACACCTTC. Combining the CDR3 with reference TRBV7-9 and TRBJ1-2 gives the whole variable domain DTGVSQNPRHKITKRGQNVTFRCDPISEHNRLYWYRQTLGQGPEFLTYFQNEAQLEKSRLLSDRFSAERPKGSFSTLEIQRTEQGDSAMYLCASSLGQNPNYGYTFGSGTRLTVV.

This clonotype has just a few counts. Here the CDR3 reads CASSFFLAGVQNNEQFF. The CDR3 DNA is TGCGCCAGCAGCTTCTTTCTAGCGGGAGTGCAAAACAATGAGCAGTTCTTC. The V call is TRBV5-1, the J call TRBJ2-1; TRBD2 matches 10 bases. Losses at the gene ends were 2 bases for V and 5 bases for J; bases not matched to a gene: 10. Germline CDR1 and CDR2: SGHRS and YFSETQ. CDR3 length equals 17 residues.

The sample holds one count of this clonotype. V and J are TRBV5-1 and TRBJ1-1, with 8 bases that match TRBD1. V lost 7 bases to trimming and J lost 0 bases; unmatched junction nucleotides: 8. This CDR3 contains 15 residues. Germline V CDR1 and CDR2: SGHRS, YFSETQ. The CDR3: CASGARQGLNTEAFF. The CDR3 bases are TGCGCCAGCGGCGCCCGACAGGGGCTGAACACTGAAGCTTTCTTT.

On this clonotype: An end of the junction differs from the germline gene, which may be a read error. J is TRBJ1-1 and V is TRBV5-1, with 7 positions matching TRBD1. Germline lookup yields CDR1 SGHRS and CDR2 YFSETQ. The CDR3 consists of 14 residues. The CDR3 is CTSSSPSGGTEAFF. The DNA of the CDR3 is TGCACCAGCAGCTCGCCTTCAGGGGGAACTGAAGCTTTCTTT.

The chain joins TRBV7-9 to TRBJ1-1; D is possibly TRBD1 (6 bases). CDR3 size: 14 residues. The V gene's germline CDR1 is SEHNR and CDR2 FQNEAQ (reference sequence). Trimming stripped 5 bases from V and 8 bases from J, with 18 bases between. In nucleotides, the CDR3 is TGTGCCAGCAGCATTTATTCCATTGGGGGCGAAGCTTTCTTT. Protein product: CASSIYSIGGEAFF.

The CDR3 DNA reads TGCAGCGTTAGGGGTAGCGGGGGGGAGACCCAGTACTTC. This translates into CSVRGSGGETQYF. This chain links TRBV29-1 with TRBJ2-5, with 10 bases that match TRBD2. Trimming cost V 5 bases and J 5 bases; bases outside gene matches: 5. Looked up from germline, CDR1 is SQVTM and CDR2 is ANQGSEA. The CDR3 has 13 amino acids.

This clonotype was seen a few times. This chain's CDR3 is CASSAEVDEQFF. The DNA for the CDR3 is TGTGCCAGCAGCGCGGAGGTGGATGAGCAGTTCTTC. The genes are TRBV7-8 and TRBJ2-1; TRBD2 is a possible D gene (5 bases). Germline loops: CDR1 SGHVS, CDR2 FQNEAQ. Between the trimmed V and J ends, which lost 5 bases and 8 bases, there was a span of 10 bases. The CDR3 covers 12 residues.

This chain joins TRBV9 and TRBJ1-1; D call uncertain. The CDR3 runs 14 residues. Trimming removed 2 bases at V and 3 bases at J, with 11 bases between. Germline V lookup: CDR1 SGDLS, CDR2 YYNGEE. CDR3 in amino acids: CASSVPWTDTEAFF. DNA of the CDR3: TGTGCCAGCAGCGTCCCTTGGACCGACACTGAAGCTTTCTTT.